Below, 3 T cell receptor beta chains from the same sample are listed, as sequenced in a study of blood T cell repertoires in COVID-19. TCRdb keeps only in-frame clones here, not all; method: immunoSEQ multiplex PCR. The table has some 80,000 clones, around 89% seen once. The sequenced sample consisted of peripheral blood. The receptor source for this set is a human donor in a cohort sampled during active COVID-19.

This sequence joins TRBV10-1 and TRBJ2-5; 9 bases align to TRBD1. The germline CDR1 and CDR2 sequences are WNHNN and SYGVQD (reference sequence). Losses at the gene ends were 8 bases for V and 5 bases for J; bases not matched to a gene: 15. The CDR3 contains 16 residues. In nucleotides, the CDR3 is TGCGCCAGCTTAACAGGGGGCCTAGCGCCCAGGGAGACCCAGTACTTC. Translated, it gives CASLTGGLAPRETQYF.

The gene calls are TRBV5-1 and TRBJ2-2; 11 bases map to TRBD1. J was trimmed by 3 bases and V by 4 bases; bases with no gene match: 2. CDR1 is SGHRS, CDR2 YFSETQ, per germline. CDR3 length: 15 amino acids. CDR3 protein: CASSRGQGDTGELFF. As DNA, the CDR3 is TGCGCCAGCAGCCGGGGACAGGGGGACACCGGGGAGCTGTTTTTT.

The chain joins TRBV30 to TRBJ1-3, with a tentative D call TRBD1 (6 bases). The germline V gene has CDR1 GTSNPN and CDR2 SVGIG (reference sequence). The CDR3 length is 14 residues. V was trimmed by 0 bases and J by 8 bases, leaving 14 bases between them. CDR3 residues: CAWSVRTGWHTIYF. The CDR3 DNA reads as TGTGCCTGGAGTGTACGTACAGGGTGGCACACCATATATTTT.